The rows below give T cell receptor beta chains drawn from one sample of a study of control samples from healthy donors and cancer patients. TCRdb's table, derived via immunoSEQ multiplex PCR, lists solely in-frame clones and lacks some. The repertoire holds 190,000 or so clones, with 85% to 95% as singletons. Sequenced: blood. All receptors come from a young man in good health. Both conserved end residues are part of each CDR3. A D gene is named only where the DNA matches it firmly. Rows may omit the clone size; those that give it use once, few, many or a size class.

D gene	clone size	CDR3 length	V gene	J gene	CDR3 protein	CDR3 DNA
-	-	12	TRBV6-5	TRBJ2-7	CASSYWGDEQYF	TGTGCCAGCAGTTACTGGGGGGACGAGCAGTACTTC
TRBD2	-	14	TRBV2	TRBJ2-5	CASRSQQLAETQYF	TGTGCCAGCAGATCACAACAACTAGCGGAGACCCAGTACTTC
-	-	15	TRBV25-1	TRBJ2-2	CASSESGGWTGELFF	TGTGCCAGCAGTGAATCTGGGGGTTGGACCGGGGAGCTGTTTTTT
TRBD1	few	16	TRBV30	TRBJ1-6	CAWDFYPGTDNSPLHF	TGTGCCTGGGATTTTTACCCCGGGACAGACAATTCACCCCTCCACTTT
-	once	17	TRBV5-1	TRBJ1-1	CASSSHPDGVPNTEAFF	TGCGCCAGCAGCTCCCACCCCGATGGGGTCCCCAACACTGAAGCTTTCTTT
-	-	14	TRBV2	TRBJ1-1	CASSESQMNTEAFF	TGTGCCAGCAGTGAGTCACAGATGAACACTGAAGCTTTCTTT
TRBD1	-	17	TRBV7-8	TRBJ2-1	CASSPPLGQGAFNEQFF	TGTGCCAGCAGCCCCCCTCTAGGACAGGGGGCATTCAATGAGCAGTTCTTC
-	-	12	TRBV30	TRBJ2-5	CAWSVTAETQYF	TGTGCCTGGAGTGTAACTGCCGAGACCCAGTACTTC
TRBD1	once	15	TRBV6-1	TRBJ2-7	CASSEGTGSSYEQYF	TGTGCCAGCAGTGAAGGGACAGGGAGCTCCTACGAGCAGTACTTC
-	-	14	TRBV18	TRBJ1-3	CASSPSASGNTIYF	TGTGCCAGCTCACCGTCCGCCTCTGGAAACACCATATATTTT
TRBD1	-	14	TRBV30	TRBJ1-3	CAWSTGQGGNTIYF	TGTGCCTGGAGTACCGGACAGGGGGGAAACACCATATATTTT
TRBD1	-	15	TRBV5-1	TRBJ2-7	CASSPRQGASYEQYF	TGCGCCAGCAGCCCCCGACAGGGGGCTTCCTACGAGCAGTACTTC
TRBD1	-	11	TRBV20-1	TRBJ1-2	CSASGTEGYTF	TGCAGTGCTAGTGGGACAGAGGGCTACACCTTC
-	once	13	TRBV6-5	TRBJ1-2	CASSYSSGEGYTF	TGTGCCAGCAGTTACTCGTCAGGGGAGGGCTACACCTTC
-	-	16	TRBV6-1	TRBJ2-3	CASSEASGAGTDTQYF	TGTGCCAGCAGTGAAGCGTCGGGGGCCGGCACAGATACGCAGTATTTT
-	-	13	TRBV6-1	TRBJ2-3	CASSDLTTDTQYF	TGTGCCAGCAGTGATCTAACAACAGATACGCAGTATTTT
-	-	18	TRBV28	TRBJ2-3	CASSLLPQPGLSTDTQYF	TGTGCCAGCAGTTTACTCCCCCAACCCGGCTTGAGTACAGATACGCAGTATTTT
-	-	12	TRBV3-1/TRBV3-2	TRBJ1-1	CASSQEGREAFF	TGTGCCAGCAGCCAAGAGGGGCGTGAAGCTTTCTTT
TRBD1	-	15	TRBV28	TRBJ1-5	CASSLGTGENQPQHF	TGTGCCAGCAGTTTAGGTACAGGGGAGAATCAGCCCCAGCATTTT
-	once	16	TRBV27	TRBJ2-1	CASSVPRASSYNEQFF	TGTGCCAGCAGTGTACCGCGGGCGAGCTCCTACAATGAGCAGTTCTTC
TRBD1	-	14	TRBV5-1	TRBJ1-6	CASSGQGGISPLHF	TGCGCCAGCAGCGGACAGGGAGGGATTTCACCCCTCCACTTT
-	few	15	TRBV19	TRBJ1-2	CASSPLWSSNYGYTF	TGTGCCAGTAGTCCACTTTGGTCCTCCAACTATGGCTACACCTTC
-	-	14	TRBV15	TRBJ1-6	CATSRKQNNSPLHF	TGTGCCACCAGCAGAAAACAAAATAATTCACCCCTCCACTTT
-	-	15	TRBV3-1/TRBV3-2	TRBJ2-7	CASSQGPNNPYEQYF	TGTGCCAGCAGCCAAGGACCAAATAACCCCTACGAGCAGTACTTC
-	-	15	TRBV6-5	TRBJ1-4	CASSSGQTGPEKLFF	TGTGCCAGCAGTTCCGGACAGACGGGTCCGGAAAAACTGTTTTTT
TRBD2	-	14	TRBV5-6	TRBJ2-3	CASSRLALPDTQYF	TGTGCCAGCAGTCGACTAGCTTTGCCAGATACGCAGTATTTT
-	-	13	TRBV2	TRBJ1-5	CASSWTAGVSQHF	TGTGCCAGCAGTTGGACTGCAGGGGTTTCCCAGCATTTT
TRBD1	-	15	TRBV7-8	TRBJ2-2	CASSDVYRGTGELFF	TGTGCCAGCAGCGATGTGTACAGGGGCACCGGGGAGCTGTTTTTT
-	-	17	TRBV24-1	TRBJ2-4	CATSDTRGGGAKNIQYF	TGTGCCACCAGTGATACCCGTGGAGGTGGAGCCAAAAACATTCAGTACTTC
-	-	14	TRBV10-3	TRBJ2-5	CAISVLGGEETQYF	TGTGCCATCAGTGTGCTAGGGGGGGAAGAGACCCAGTACTTC
TRBD2	-	14	TRBV6-4	TRBJ2-3	CASSDAGGTDTQYF	TGTGCCAGCAGTGACGCGGGGGGCACAGATACGCAGTATTTT
-	-	14	TRBV3-1/TRBV3-2	TRBJ2-4	CASSPGLTKNIQYF	TGTGCCAGCAGCCCAGGGTTAACCAAAAACATTCAGTACTTC
-	-	18	TRBV5-1	TRBJ1-2	CASSLVTPTNKANYGYTF	TGCGCCAGCAGCTTGGTAACGCCCACTAACAAAGCGAACTATGGCTACACCTTC
-	-	11	TRBV5-4	TRBJ1-1	CASSTRSEAFF	TGTGCCAGCAGCACCCGATCTGAAGCTTTCTTT
TRBD1	-	13	TRBV27	TRBJ1-6	CASSPGGNSPLHF	TGTGCCAGCAGTCCAGGGGGCAATTCACCCCTCCACTTT
TRBD1	-	12	TRBV29-1	TRBJ2-7	CSGGDRGDEQYF	TGCAGCGGTGGGGACAGGGGGGACGAGCAGTACTTC
-	-	13	TRBV18	TRBJ2-7	CASSPGQSYEQYF	TGTGCCAGCTCACCCGGACAGTCTTACGAGCAGTACTTC
TRBD2	once	16	TRBV7-2	TRBJ2-4	CASSPGEGRGINIQYF	TGTGCCAGCAGCCCGGGGGAGGGGCGGGGGATAAACATTCAGTACTTC
TRBD1	-	16	TRBV7-2	TRBJ1-2	CASSQRGQGRNYGYTF	TGTGCCAGCAGCCAAAGGGGGCAGGGGCGGAACTATGGCTACACCTTC
TRBD1	-	14	TRBV7-9	TRBJ1-2	CASSTKSGGGGYTF	TGTGCCAGCAGCACGAAGTCAGGGGGCGGTGGCTACACCTTC
TRBD2	-	15	TRBV19	TRBJ2-2	CASIPTSGGAGELFF	TGTGCCAGTATTCCCACTAGCGGGGGAGCCGGGGAGCTGTTTTTT
-	-	14	TRBV30	TRBJ1-6	CAWSVIQGYSPLHF	TGTGCCTGGAGTGTTATTCAGGGATATTCACCCCTCCACTTT
TRBD2	-	16	TRBV4-2	TRBJ2-3	CASSQDLLAGGGTQYF	TGTGCCAGCAGCCAAGATCTGCTAGCGGGGGGAGGTACGCAGTATTTT